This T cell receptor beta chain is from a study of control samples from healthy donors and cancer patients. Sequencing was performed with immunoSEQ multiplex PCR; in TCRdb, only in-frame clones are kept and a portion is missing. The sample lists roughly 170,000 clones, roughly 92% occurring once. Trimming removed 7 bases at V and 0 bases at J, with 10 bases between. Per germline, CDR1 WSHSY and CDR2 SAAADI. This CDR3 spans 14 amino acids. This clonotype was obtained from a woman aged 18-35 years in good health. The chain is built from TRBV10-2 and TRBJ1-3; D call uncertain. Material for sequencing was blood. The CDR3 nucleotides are TGCGCCAGCACTGACCTCAGCTCTGGAAACACCATATATTTT. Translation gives CASTDLSSGNTIYF.